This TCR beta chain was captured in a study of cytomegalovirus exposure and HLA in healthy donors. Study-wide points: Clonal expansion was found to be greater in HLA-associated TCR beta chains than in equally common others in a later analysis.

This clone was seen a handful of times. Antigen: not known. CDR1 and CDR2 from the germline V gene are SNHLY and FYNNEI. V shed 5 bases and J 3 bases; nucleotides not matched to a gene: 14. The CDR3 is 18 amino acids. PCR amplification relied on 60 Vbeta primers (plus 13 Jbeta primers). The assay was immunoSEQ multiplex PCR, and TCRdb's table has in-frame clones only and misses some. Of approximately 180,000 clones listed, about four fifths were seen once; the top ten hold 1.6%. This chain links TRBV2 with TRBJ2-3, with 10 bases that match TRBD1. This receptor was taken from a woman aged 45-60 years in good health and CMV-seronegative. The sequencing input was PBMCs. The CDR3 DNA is TGTGCCAGCAGTAAAAGAGGGCTGACAGGGGGCATAACAGATACGCAGTATTTT. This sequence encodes CASSKRGLTGGITDTQYF. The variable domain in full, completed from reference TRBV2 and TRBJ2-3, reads EPEVTQTPSHQVTQMGQEVILRCVPISNHLYFYWYRQILGQKVEFLVSFYNNEISEKSEIFDDQFSVERPDGSNFTLKIRSTKLEDSAMYFCASSKRGLTGGITDTQYFGPGTRLTVL.